Below, 5 T cell receptor beta chains from the same sample are listed, as sequenced in a study of PD-L1 blockade in urothelial cancer. The data were produced by immunoSEQ multiplex PCR, yet TCRdb's version contains in-frame clones alone and is incomplete. The table records under 85,000 clones, around 93% of them present only once. Documented time point: peripheral blood 6 weeks after treatment start. The specimen was PBMCs, collected around atezolizumab (anti-PD-L1) treatment. These receptors were obtained from a woman older than 75 with urothelial cancer.

The CDR3 here is CASSWTRTSGIPYEQYF. Written as DNA, the CDR3 is TGCGCCAGCAGCTGGACTAGAACTAGCGGGATTCCCTACGAGCAGTACTTC. The chain has TRBV5-1 and TRBJ2-7; 10 nucleotides align to TRBD2. Germline V CDR1 and CDR2: SGHRS, YFSETQ. The CDR3 is 17 residues long. Trimming removed 3 bases from V and 2 bases from J; junction bases left unmatched: 11.

The chain joins TRBV6-1 to TRBJ2-1; possible D gene TRBD2, 6 bases. Trimming removed 4 bases from V and 0 bases from J, with 16 bases in between. CDR3 length equals 17 residues. CDR1 is MNHNS and CDR2 is SASEGT in the germline V gene. The CDR3 is CASSAAVSGGSYNEQFF. DNA for the CDR3: TGTGCCAGCAGTGCCGCAGTTAGCGGAGGCTCCTACAATGAGCAGTTCTTC.

V is TRBV5-1 and J is TRBJ2-2; 8 nucleotides agree with TRBD2. Germline V gene sequence: CDR1 SGHRS, CDR2 YFSETQ. The CDR3 covers 13 residues. Trimming at V came to 7 bases and at J to 3 bases, leaving 2 bases not matched to a gene. The CDR3 coding sequence is TGCGCCAGCCGGCGGGGGGACACCGGGGAGCTGTTTTTT. The encoded protein is CASRRGDTGELFF. Full variable domain (rest looked up from reference TRBV5-1 and TRBJ2-2): KAGVTQTPRYLIKTRGQQVTLSCSPISGHRSVSWYQQTPGQGLQFLFEYFSETQRNKGNFPGRFSGRQFSNSRSEMNVSTLELGDSALYLCASRRGDTGELFFGEGSRLTVL.

The chain employs TRBV11-3 and TRBJ2-3; D might be TRBD2 (6 bases). The germline gives CDR1 SGHNT, CDR2 YENEEA. The CDR3 extends over 15 amino acids. V was cut by 3 bases and J by 2 bases, with 12 bases left in between. The CDR3 is CASSLEGLSTDTQYF. In DNA form, the CDR3 reads TGTGCCAGCAGCTTGGAGGGGCTCTCCACAGATACGCAGTATTTT. Full variable domain (remainder filled in from reference TRBV11-3 and TRBJ2-3): EAGVVQSPRYKIIEKKQPVAFWCNPISGHNTLYWYLQNLGQGPELLIRYENEEAVDDSQLPKDRFSAERLKGVDSTLKIQPAELGDSAVYLCASSLEGLSTDTQYFGPGTRLTVL.

V gene TRBV4-1 combines with J gene TRBJ1-5, with 7 bases fitting TRBD1. CDR1 and CDR2 from the germline V gene are MGHRA and YSYEKL. This CDR3 has 15 residues. Germline trimming cut 3 bases from V and 1 base from J; bases unmatched to any gene: 3. The CDR3 DNA is TGCGCCAGCAGCCACGCGGACAGGAGCAATCAGCCCCAGCATTTT. Protein: CASSHADRSNQPQHF.